The T cell receptor beta chain under discussion was sequenced for a study of cytotoxic CD8 clonotypes in ibrutinib-treated CLL. The method was immunoSEQ multiplex PCR; TCRdb's version includes in-frame clones alone and lacks a portion of them. This sample has some 120,000 clones, with less than 90% found just once. CDR1 is LNHDA and CDR2 is SQIVND in the germline V gene (reference sequence). CDR3 size: 15 residues. Trimming took 1 base from V and 0 from J, leaving 7 bases between them. Sample: PBMCs, taken after 24 months of ibrutinib treatment. This receptor was taken from a human donor with chronic lymphocytic leukemia. The rearrangement links TRBV19 to TRBJ1-3; D remains ambiguous. The CDR3 nucleotides read TGTGCCAGTAGTATAGCCGAATTCTCTGGAAACACCATATATTTT. It codes for CASSIAEFSGNTIYF.